This T cell receptor (beta chain) is drawn from a study of cytomegalovirus exposure and HLA in healthy donors. About the study: The roughly 120 validation repertoires, a later analysis reported, used the same platform as the 550 to 800 first-cohort repertoires. Findings of the study overall: CMV antigen specificity of a few CMV-associated chains was confirmed in vitro.

Note on this clone: What it binds is unknown.

Assay: immunoSEQ multiplex PCR; the TCRdb copy retains only in-frame clones and omits some. The sample lists roughly 60,000 clones, around 95% occurring once. Trimming took 1 base from V and 4 from J; bases not matched to a gene: 6. CDR1 SGHDT and CDR2 YYEEEE come from the germline V gene. This CDR3 is built from 16 residues. The chain is built from TRBV5-6 and TRBJ2-3, with 10 bases aligning to TRBD2. Sequences were obtained from PBMCs. The source of this sequence is a young woman in good health and CMV-seropositive. The CDR3 DNA follows: TGTGCCAGCAGCTTGAAAGCGGGAGGGCGGGCAGATACGCAGTATTTT. Translation gives CASSLKAGGRADTQYF.